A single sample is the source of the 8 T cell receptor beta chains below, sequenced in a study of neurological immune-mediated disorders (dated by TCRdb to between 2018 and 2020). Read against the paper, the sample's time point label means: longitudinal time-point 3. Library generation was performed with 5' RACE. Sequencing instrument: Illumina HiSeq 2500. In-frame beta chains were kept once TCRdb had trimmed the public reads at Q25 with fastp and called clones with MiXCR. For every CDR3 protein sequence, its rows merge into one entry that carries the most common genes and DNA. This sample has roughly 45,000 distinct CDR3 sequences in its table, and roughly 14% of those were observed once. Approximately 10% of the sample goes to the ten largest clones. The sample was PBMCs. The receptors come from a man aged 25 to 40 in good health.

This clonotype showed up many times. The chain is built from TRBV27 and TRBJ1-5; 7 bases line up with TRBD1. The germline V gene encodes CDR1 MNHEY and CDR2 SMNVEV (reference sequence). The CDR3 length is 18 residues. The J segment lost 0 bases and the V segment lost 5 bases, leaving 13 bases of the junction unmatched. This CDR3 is CASSPSPGQYNSNQPQHF. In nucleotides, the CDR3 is TGTGCCAGCAGTCCTTCACCGGGACAGTATAATAGCAATCAGCCCCAGCATTTT.

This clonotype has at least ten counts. CDR3 coding DNA: TGCAGTGCTAGAGCTAGCGGAGGGGAGGATGAGCAGTTCTTC. It yields the protein CSARASGGEDEQFF. V is TRBV20-1 and J is TRBJ2-1, with 7 bases matching TRBD2. The CDR3 is 14 residues long. With V trimmed by 1 base and J by 8 bases, 8 bases remained unmatched. The germline V gene has CDR1 DFQATT and CDR2 SNEGSKA (reference sequence).

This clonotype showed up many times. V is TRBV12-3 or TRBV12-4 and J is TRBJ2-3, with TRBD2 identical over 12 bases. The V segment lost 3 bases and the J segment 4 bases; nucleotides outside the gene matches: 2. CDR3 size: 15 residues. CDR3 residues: CASSFLAGGADTQYF. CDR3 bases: TGTGCCAGCAGTTTTCTAGCGGGAGGGGCAGATACGCAGTATTTT.

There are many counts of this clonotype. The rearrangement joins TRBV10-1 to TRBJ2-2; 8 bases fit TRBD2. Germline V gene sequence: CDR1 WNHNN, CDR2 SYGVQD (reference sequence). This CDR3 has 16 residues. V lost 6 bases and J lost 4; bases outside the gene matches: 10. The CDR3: CASSPRGGTSTGELFF. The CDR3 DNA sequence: TGCGCCAGCAGCCCCCGAGGAGGGACTAGCACCGGGGAGCTGTTTTTT.

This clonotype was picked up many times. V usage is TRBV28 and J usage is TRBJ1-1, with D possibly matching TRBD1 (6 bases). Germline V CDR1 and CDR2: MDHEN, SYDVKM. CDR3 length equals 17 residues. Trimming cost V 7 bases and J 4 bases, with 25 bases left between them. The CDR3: CASTSPQGQGGSTEAFF. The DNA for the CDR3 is TGTGCCAGCACTTCTCCCCAGGGGCAAGGAGGGAGCACTGAAGCTTTCTTT.

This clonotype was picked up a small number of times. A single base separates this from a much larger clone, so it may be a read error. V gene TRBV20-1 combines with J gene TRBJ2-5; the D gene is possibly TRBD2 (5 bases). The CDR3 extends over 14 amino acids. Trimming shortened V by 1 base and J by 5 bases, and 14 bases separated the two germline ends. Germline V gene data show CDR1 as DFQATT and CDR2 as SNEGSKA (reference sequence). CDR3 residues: CSARAPSWKETQYF. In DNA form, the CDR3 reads TGCAGTGCTAGAGCGCCTAGCTGGAAGGAGACCCAGTACTTC.

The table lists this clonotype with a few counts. DNA for the CDR3: TGTGCCACCAGCAGAGGGGGGGGGGCAGGGCAGCCCCAGCATTTT. It is translated as CATSRGGGAGQPQHF. V gene TRBV15 combines with J gene TRBJ1-5; weak D call: TRBD1 (6 bases). From germline, CDR1 is LNHNV and CDR2 YYDKDF (reference sequence). The V gene lost 1 base and the J gene lost 7 bases, with 14 bases spanning the gap. The CDR3 runs to 15 residues.

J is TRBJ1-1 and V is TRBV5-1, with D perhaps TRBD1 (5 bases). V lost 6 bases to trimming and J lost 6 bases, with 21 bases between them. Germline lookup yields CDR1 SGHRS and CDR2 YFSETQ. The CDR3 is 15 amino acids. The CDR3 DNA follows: TGCGCCAGCATCCTACCCGGGACCATGCACCCTGAAGCTTTCTTT. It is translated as CASILPGTMHPEAFF.